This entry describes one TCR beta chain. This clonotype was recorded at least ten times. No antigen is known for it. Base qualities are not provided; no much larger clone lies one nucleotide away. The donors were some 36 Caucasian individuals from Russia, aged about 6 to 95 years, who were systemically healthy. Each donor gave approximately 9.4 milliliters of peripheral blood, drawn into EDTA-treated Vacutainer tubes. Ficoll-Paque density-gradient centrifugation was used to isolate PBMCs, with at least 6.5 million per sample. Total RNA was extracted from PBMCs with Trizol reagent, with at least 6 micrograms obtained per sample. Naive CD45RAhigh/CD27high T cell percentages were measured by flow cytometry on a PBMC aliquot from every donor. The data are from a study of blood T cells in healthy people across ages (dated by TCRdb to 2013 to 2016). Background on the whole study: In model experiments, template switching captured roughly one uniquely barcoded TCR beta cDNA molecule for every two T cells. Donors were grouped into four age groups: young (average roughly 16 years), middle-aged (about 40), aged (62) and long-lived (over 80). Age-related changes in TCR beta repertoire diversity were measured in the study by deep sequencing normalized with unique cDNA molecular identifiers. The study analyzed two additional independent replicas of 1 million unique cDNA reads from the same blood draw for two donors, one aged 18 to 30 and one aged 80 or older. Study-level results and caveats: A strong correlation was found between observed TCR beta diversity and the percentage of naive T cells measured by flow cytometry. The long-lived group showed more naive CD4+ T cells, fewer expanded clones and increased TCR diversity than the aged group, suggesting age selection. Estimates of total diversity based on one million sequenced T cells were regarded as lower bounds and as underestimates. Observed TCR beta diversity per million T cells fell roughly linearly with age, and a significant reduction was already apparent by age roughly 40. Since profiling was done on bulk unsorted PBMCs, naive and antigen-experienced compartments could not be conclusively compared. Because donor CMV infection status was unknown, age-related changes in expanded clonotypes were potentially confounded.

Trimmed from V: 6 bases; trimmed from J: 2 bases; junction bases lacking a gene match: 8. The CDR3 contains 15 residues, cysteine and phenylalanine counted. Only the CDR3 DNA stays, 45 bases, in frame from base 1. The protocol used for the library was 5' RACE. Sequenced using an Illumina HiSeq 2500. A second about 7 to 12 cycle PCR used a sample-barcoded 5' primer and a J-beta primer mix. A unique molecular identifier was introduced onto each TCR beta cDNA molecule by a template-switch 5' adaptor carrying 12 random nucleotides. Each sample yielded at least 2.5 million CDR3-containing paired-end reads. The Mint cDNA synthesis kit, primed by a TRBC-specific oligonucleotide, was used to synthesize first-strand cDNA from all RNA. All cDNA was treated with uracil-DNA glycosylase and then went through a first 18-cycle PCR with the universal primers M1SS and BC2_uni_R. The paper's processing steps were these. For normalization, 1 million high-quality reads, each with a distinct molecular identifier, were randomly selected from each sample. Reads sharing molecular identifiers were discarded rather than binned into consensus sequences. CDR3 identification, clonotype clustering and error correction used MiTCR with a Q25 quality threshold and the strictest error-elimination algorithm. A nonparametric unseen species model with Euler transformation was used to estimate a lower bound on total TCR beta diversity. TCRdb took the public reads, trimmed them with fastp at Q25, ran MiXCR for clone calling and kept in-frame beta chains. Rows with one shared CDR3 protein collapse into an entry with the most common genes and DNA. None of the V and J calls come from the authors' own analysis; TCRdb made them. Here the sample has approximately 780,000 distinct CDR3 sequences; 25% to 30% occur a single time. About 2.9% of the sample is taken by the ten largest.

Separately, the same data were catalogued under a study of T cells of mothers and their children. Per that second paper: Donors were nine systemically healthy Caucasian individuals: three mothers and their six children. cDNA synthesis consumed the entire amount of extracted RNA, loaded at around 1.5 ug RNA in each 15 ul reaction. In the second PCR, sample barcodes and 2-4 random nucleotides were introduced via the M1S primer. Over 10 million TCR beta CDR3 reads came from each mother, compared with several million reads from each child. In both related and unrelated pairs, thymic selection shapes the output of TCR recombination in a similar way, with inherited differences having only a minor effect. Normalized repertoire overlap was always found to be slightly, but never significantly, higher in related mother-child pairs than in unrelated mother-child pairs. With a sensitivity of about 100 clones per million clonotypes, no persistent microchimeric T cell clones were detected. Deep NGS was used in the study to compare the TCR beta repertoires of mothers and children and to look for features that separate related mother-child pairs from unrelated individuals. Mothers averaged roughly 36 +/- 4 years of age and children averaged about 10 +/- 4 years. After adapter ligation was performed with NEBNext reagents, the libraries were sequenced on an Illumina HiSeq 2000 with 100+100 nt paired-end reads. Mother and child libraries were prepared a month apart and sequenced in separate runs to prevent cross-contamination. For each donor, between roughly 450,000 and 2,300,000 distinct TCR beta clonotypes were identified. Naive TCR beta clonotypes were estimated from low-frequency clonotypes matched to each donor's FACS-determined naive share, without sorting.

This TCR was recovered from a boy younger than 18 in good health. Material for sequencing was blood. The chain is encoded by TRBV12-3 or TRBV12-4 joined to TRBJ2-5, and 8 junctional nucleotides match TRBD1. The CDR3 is CASSSGTGRQETQYF. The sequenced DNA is TGTGCCAGCAGCTCCGGGACAGGCCGACAAGAGACCCAGTACTTC.